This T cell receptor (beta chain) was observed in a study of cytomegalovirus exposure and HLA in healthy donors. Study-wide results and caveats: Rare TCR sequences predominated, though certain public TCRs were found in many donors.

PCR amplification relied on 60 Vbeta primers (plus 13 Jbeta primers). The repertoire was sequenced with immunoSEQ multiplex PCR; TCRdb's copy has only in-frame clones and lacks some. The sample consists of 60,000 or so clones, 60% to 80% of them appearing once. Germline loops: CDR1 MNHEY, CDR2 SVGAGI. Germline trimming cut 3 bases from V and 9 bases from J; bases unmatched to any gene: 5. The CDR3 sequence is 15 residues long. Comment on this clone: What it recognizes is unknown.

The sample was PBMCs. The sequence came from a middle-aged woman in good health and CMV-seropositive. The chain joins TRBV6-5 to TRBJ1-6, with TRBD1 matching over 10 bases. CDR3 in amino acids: CASSYIGTGASPLHF. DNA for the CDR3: TGTGCCAGCAGTTATATCGGGACAGGGGCTTCACCCCTCCACTTT.